A selection of T cell receptor beta chains follows, all from one sample in a study of blood T cell repertoires in COVID-19. Profiling relied on immunoSEQ multiplex PCR, and the TCRdb table lists in-frame clones only, not all of them. This repertoire shows 350,000 or so clones, roughly 86% found once; its top ten account for 10%. Sequencing was performed on peripheral blood. These receptor sequences come from a woman aged 25-40 years with COVID-19, enrolled during active disease. The CDR3 runs from the conserved cysteine through the conserved F or W. A D gene is named only where the DNA matches it firmly. Only some rows state a clone size, as once, few, many or a class for expanded clones.

J | D | size | V | CDR3 | DNA
TRBJ2-3 | TRBD2 | NA | TRBV5-1 | CASSLWLVAGGPTALADTQYF | TGCGCCAGCAGCTTGTGGTTGGTAGCGGGAGGGCCCACGGCATTGGCAGATACGCAGTATTTT
TRBJ1-4 | NA | NA | TRBV4-3 | CASSPQTGSNEKLFF | TGCGCCAGCAGCCCCCAGACAGGTTCTAATGAAAAACTGTTTTTT
TRBJ2-7 | TRBD1 | once | TRBV5-1 | CASSPAGTGAYEQYF | TGCGCCAGCAGCCCCGCCGGGACAGGGGCCTACGAGCAGTACTTC
TRBJ1-5 | TRBD1 | NA | TRBV7-2 | CASSLDRVPQPQHF | TGTGCCAGCAGTCTTGACAGGGTCCCTCAGCCCCAGCATTTT
TRBJ2-3 | TRBD2 | NA | TRBV20-1 | CSASLGLAGVGTQYF | TGCAGTGCTAGTTTGGGACTAGCGGGAGTTGGTACGCAGTATTTT
TRBJ1-1 | NA | once | TRBV28 | CASSLGVRAFF | TGTGCCAGCAGTTTAGGAGTCAGAGCTTTCTTT
TRBJ2-1 | NA | NA | TRBV7-2 | CASSSPPGRNEQFF | TGTGCCAGCAGCTCCCCCCCGGGGAGGAATGAGCAGTTCTTC
TRBJ1-6 | TRBD1 | NA | TRBV6-6 | CASSTKTGGNSPLHF | TGTGCCAGCAGTACGAAGACAGGGGGCAATTCACCCCTCCACTTT
TRBJ2-2 | TRBD2 | NA | TRBV18 | CASSPPGGTGELFF | TGTGCCAGCTCACCACCGGGGGGGACCGGGGAGCTGTTTTTT
TRBJ2-7 | NA | NA | TRBV30 | CAWSLQSSYEQYF | TGTGCCTGGAGCCTCCAGTCCTCCTACGAGCAGTACTTC
TRBJ2-7 | TRBD2 | NA | TRBV6-5 | CASTGLAGTYEQYF | TGTGCCAGCACCGGACTAGCGGGAACCTACGAGCAGTACTTC
TRBJ2-7 | TRBD1 | few | TRBV24-1 | CATSETGETYEQYF | TGTGCCACCAGTGAAACAGGGGAAACCTACGAGCAGTACTTC
TRBJ1-2 | TRBD1 | NA | TRBV16 | CASSQRRPGTGDYGYTF | TGTGCCAGCAGCCAGCGCCGTCCCGGGACAGGGGACTATGGCTACACCTTC
TRBJ2-2 | TRBD1 | NA | TRBV30 | CAWRDRVAGELFF | TGTGCCTGGAGAGACAGGGTGGCCGGGGAGCTGTTTTTT
TRBJ1-5 | NA | once | TRBV19 | CASSITVTINQPQHF | TGTGCCAGTAGTATTACAGTTACGATCAATCAGCCCCAGCATTTT
TRBJ2-1 | TRBD1 | NA | TRBV6-5 | CASSYIQGNYNEQFF | TGTGCCAGCAGTTACATACAGGGGAACTACAATGAGCAGTTCTTC
TRBJ2-7 | TRBD2 | NA | TRBV10-2 | CASSRTSGNYEQYF | TGCGCCAGCTCCCGCACTAGCGGGAACTACGAGCAGTACTTC
TRBJ2-6 | NA | NA | TRBV4-1 | CASSQEGYGARANVLTF | TGCGCCAGCAGCCAAGAGGGGTATGGGGCAAGGGCCAACGTCCTGACTTTC
TRBJ2-4 | NA | NA | TRBV19 | CASSIGGTKNIQYF | TGTGCCAGTAGTATAGGAGGGACAAAAAACATCCAGTACTTC
TRBJ1-4 | TRBD1 | NA | TRBV28 | CASSLGQGIANEKLFF | TGTGCCAGCAGTTTGGGACAGGGAATAGCTAATGAAAAACTGTTTTTT
TRBJ2-7 | NA | NA | TRBV11-2 | CAGSLTPQGLYEQYF | TGTGCCGGCAGCTTAACCCCCCAGGGTTTGTACGAGCAGTACTTC
TRBJ1-4 | NA | NA | TRBV4-2 | CASSQASTDYNEKLFF | TGTGCCAGCAGCCAGGCCTCGACAGATTATAATGAAAAACTGTTTTTT
TRBJ2-3 | TRBD2 | NA | TRBV30 | CARMSGRAPDTQYF | TGTGCCCGGATGAGCGGGAGGGCCCCAGATACGCAGTATTTT
TRBJ2-2 | NA | NA | TRBV27 | CASKGAVPGELFF | TGTGCCAGCAAAGGGGCGGTCCCCGGGGAGCTGTTTTTT
TRBJ2-5 | TRBD2 | NA | TRBV5-1 | CASSLASSGRAWETQYF | TGCGCCAGCAGCTTGGCGTCTAGCGGGAGGGCCTGGGAGACCCAGTACTTC
TRBJ2-5 | NA | NA | TRBV10-3 | CAIAVNGLEETQYF | TGTGCCATCGCGGTAAATGGACTGGAGGAGACCCAGTACTTC
TRBJ1-1 | NA | NA | TRBV7-9 | CASSLWGTGAMNTEAFF | TGTGCCAGCAGCTTATGGGGAACAGGAGCGATGAACACTGAAGCTTTCTTT
TRBJ2-3 | TRBD1 | NA | TRBV6-2/TRBV6-3 | CASSYLTGMTDTQYF | TGTGCCAGCAGTTACTTGACAGGGATGACAGATACGCAGTATTTT
TRBJ2-7 | NA | once | TRBV5-1 | CASSRTVSYEQYF | TGCGCCAGCAGCCGTACGGTCTCCTACGAGCAGTACTTC
TRBJ1-2 | NA | NA | TRBV7-2 | CASSSMDSLYGYTF | TGTGCCAGCAGCTCGATGGACAGTCTCTATGGCTACACCTTC
TRBJ1-2 | NA | once | TRBV5-1 | CASSPSLQGLGYTF | TGCGCCAGCAGCCCCTCGTTACAGGGATTAGGCTACACCTTC
TRBJ2-5 | TRBD2 | once | TRBV9 | CASSVREGETQYF | TGTGCCAGCAGCGTGCGGGAGGGGGAGACCCAGTACTTC
TRBJ1-2 | TRBD1 | NA | TRBV6-6 | CASRPRQGDYGYTF | TGTGCCAGCAGACCTCGACAGGGAGACTATGGCTACACCTTC
TRBJ2-3 | TRBD2 | NA | TRBV29-1 | CSVEREGTDTQYF | TGCAGCGTTGAGCGGGAGGGTACAGATACGCAGTATTTT